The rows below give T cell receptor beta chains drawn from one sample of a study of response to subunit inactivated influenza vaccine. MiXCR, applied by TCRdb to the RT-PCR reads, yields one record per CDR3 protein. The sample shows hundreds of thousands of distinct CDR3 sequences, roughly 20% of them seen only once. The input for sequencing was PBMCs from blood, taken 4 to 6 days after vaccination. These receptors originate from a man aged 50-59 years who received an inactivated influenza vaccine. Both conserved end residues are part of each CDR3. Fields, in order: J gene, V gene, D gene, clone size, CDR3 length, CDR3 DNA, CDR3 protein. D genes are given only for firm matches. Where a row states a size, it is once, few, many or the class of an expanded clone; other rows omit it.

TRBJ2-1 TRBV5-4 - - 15 TGTGCCAGCAGCTTGTCGGCTAGCGAGCGTCTTGAGCAGTTCTTC CASSLSASERLEQFF
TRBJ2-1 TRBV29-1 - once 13 TGCAGCGTTGATGGGTTACGTGGCAATGAGCAGTTCTTC CSVDGLRGNEQFF
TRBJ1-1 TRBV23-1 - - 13 TGCGCCAGCAAGGGCCCTTCGGCCACTGAAGCTTTCTTT CASKGPSATEAFF
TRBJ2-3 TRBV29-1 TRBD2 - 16 TGCAGCGTAATCCCCCTTAGCGGGAGGGCCAGAGATACGCAGTATTTT CSVIPLSGRARDTQYF
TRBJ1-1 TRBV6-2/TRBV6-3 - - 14 TGTGCCAGCAGTTCCCCACGCGTCAACACTGAAGCTTTCTTT CASSSPRVNTEAFF
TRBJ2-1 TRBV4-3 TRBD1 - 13 TGCGCCAGCAGCCAACTCACAGGGGCCGGGCAGTTCTTC CASSQLTGAGQFF
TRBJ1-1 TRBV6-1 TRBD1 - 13 TGTGCCAGCAGTCGGGACAGGCAGACTGAAGCTTTCTTT CASSRDRQTEAFF
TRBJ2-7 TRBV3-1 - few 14 TGTGCCAGCAGCCAAGGAATTAGCTCCTACGAGCAGTACTTC CASSQGISSYEQYF
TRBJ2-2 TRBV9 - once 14 TGTGCCAGCAGCGTAGCTCTGAACACCGGGGAGCTGTTTTTT CASSVALNTGELFF
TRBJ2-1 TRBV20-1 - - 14 TGCAGTGCTGACTCCAGCCCGATAAGGGATGAGCAGTTCTTC CSADSSPIRDEQFF
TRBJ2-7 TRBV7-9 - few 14 TGTGCCAGCAGCTTATCTGGGATAACGGGCGAGCAGTACTTC CASSLSGITGEQYF
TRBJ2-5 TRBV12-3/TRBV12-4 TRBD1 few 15 TGTGCCAGCAGTTTCGCGACAGGGGGTGGAGAGACCCAGTACTTC CASSFATGGGETQYF
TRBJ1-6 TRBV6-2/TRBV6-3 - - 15 TGTGCCAGCACCGATCCCGGGCCCGCGGGCTCACCCCTCCACTTT CASTDPGPAGSPLHF
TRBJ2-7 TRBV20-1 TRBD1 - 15 TGCAGTGCTACCGGGGGGACAGGGGCCCAATACGAGCAGTACTTC CSATGGTGAQYEQYF
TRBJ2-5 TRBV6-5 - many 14 TGTGCCAGCAGTTACCGCGACGGGTTAGAGACCCAGTACTTC CASSYRDGLETQYF
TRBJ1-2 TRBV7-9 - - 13 TGTGCCAGCAGCCCCAATTTGGTACATGGCTACACCTTC CASSPNLVHGYTF